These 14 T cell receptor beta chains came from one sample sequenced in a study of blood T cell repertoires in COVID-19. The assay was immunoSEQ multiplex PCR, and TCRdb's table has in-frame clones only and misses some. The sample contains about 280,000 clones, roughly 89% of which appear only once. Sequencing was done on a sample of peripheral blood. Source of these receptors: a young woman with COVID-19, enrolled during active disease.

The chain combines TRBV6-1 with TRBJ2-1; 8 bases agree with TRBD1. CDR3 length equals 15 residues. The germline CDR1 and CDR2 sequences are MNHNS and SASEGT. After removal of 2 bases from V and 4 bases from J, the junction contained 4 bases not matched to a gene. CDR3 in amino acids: CASSELQGAYNEQFF. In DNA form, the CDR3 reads TGTGCCAGCAGTGAATTGCAGGGGGCGTACAATGAGCAGTTCTTC.

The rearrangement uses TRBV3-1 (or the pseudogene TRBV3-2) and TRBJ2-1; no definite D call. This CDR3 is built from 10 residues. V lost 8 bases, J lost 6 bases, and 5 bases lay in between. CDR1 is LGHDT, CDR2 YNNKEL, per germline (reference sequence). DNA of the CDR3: TGTGCCAGCGGAGCCAATGAGCAGTTCTTC. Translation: CASGANEQFF.

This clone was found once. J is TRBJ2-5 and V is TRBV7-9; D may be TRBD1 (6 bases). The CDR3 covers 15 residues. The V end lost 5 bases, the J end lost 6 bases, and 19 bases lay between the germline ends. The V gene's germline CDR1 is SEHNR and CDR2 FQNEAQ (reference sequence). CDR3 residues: CASSNKTGKRKTQYF. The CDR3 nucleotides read TGTGCCAGCAGCAACAAAACAGGGAAGAGAAAGACCCAGTACTTC.

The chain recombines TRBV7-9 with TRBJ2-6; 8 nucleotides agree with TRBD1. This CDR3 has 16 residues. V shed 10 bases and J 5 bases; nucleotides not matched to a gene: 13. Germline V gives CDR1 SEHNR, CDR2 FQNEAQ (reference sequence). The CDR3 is CATGDPGGLWANVLTF. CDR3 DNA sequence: TGTGCCACCGGAGACCCAGGGGGCTTGTGGGCCAACGTCCTGACTTTC.

The CDR3 reads CAIMASGGLYNEQFF. The CDR3 DNA sequence: TGTGCCATCATGGCCAGCGGGGGACTGTACAATGAGCAGTTCTTC. The gene calls are TRBV10-3 and TRBJ2-1, with 8 bases that match TRBD2. The germline V gene encodes CDR1 ENHRY and CDR2 SYGVKD. This CDR3 is built from 15 residues. V was clipped by 7 bases and J by 4 bases; unmatched bases: 9.

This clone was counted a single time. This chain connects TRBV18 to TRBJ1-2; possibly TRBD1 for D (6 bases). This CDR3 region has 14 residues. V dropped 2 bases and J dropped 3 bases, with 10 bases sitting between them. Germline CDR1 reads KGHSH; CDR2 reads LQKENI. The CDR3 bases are TGTGCCAGCTCACCATGGGACACGGACTATGGCTACACCTTC. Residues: CASSPWDTDYGYTF.

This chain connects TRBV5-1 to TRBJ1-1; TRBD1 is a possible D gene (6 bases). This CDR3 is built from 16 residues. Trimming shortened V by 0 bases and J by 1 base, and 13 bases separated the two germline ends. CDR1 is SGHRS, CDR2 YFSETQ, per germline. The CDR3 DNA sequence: TGCGCCAGCAGCTTGGACCGACAGGCCCCGAACACTGAAGCTTTCTTT. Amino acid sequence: CASSLDRQAPNTEAFF.

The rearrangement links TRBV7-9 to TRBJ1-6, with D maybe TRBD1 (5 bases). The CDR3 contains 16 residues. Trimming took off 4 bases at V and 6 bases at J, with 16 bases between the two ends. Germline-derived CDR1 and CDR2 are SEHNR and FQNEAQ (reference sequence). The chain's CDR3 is CASSSRNQGPNSPLHF. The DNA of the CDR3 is TGTGCCAGCAGCTCTAGGAATCAGGGCCCTAATTCACCCCTCCACTTT.

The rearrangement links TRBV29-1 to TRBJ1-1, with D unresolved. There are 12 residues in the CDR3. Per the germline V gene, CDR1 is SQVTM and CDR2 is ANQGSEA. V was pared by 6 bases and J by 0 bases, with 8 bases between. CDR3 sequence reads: CSVQIMNTEAFF. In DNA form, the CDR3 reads TGCAGCGTACAGATTATGAACACTGAAGCTTTCTTT.

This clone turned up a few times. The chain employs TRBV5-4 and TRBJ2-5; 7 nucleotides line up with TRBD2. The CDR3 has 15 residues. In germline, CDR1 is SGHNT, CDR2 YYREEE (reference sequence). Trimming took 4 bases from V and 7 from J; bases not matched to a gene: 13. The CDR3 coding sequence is TGTGCCAGCAGCACACCGGGACTACTCAGAGGGACCCAGTACTTC. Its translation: CASSTPGLLRGTQYF.

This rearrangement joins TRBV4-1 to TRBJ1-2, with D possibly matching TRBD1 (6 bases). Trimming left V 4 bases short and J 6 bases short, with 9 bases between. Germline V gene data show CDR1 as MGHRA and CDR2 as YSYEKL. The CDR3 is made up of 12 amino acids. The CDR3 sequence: CASSPSGDGYTF. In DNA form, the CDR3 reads TGCGCCAGCAGCCCGTCAGGGGATGGCTACACCTTC.

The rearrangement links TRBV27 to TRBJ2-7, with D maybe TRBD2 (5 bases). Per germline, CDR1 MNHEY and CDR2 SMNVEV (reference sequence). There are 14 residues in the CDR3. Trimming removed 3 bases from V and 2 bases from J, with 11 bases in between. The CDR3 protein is CASSFLGSAYEQYF. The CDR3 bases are TGTGCCAGCAGTTTCTTGGGTAGCGCCTACGAGCAGTACTTC.

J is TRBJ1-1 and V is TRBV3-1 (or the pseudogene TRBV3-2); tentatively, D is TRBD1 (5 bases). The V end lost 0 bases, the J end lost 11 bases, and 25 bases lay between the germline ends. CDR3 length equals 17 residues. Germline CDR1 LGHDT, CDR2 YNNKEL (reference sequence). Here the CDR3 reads CASSQDGIRVGRVRAFF. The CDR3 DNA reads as TGTGCCAGCAGCCAAGACGGCATTAGGGTCGGCAGGGTTCGGGCTTTCTTT.

CDR3 region: CASSQNNRGETQYF. Written as DNA, the CDR3 is TGTGCCAGCAGCCAAAATAACAGGGGTGAGACCCAGTACTTC. The V and J genes are TRBV3-1 (or the pseudogene TRBV3-2) and TRBJ2-5; TRBD1 matches 7 bases. This CDR3 is built from 14 residues. Germline loops: CDR1 LGHDT, CDR2 YNNKEL (reference sequence). Trimming took 2 bases from V and 5 from J; bases not matched to a gene: 5.